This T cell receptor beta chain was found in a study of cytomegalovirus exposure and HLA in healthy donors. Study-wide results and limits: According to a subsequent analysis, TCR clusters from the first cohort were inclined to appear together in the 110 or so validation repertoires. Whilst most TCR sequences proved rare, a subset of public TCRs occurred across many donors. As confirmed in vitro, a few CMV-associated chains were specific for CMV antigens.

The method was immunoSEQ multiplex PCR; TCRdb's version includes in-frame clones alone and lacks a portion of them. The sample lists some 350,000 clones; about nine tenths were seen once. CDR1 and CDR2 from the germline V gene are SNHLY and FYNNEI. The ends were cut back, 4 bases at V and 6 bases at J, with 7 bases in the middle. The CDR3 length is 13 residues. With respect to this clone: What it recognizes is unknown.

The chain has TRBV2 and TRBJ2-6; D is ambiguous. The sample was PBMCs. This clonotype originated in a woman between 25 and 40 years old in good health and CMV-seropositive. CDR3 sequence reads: CASSATPANVLTF. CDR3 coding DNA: TGTGCCAGCAGTGCCACGCCGGCCAACGTCCTGACTTTC.